This paragraph covers one TCR beta chain sequence. The antigen remains undetermined. One junction end disagrees with the germline gene, perhaps due to a read error. Sequenced by immunoSEQ multiplex PCR; TCRdb stores in-frame clones only, minus some. The sample lists over 100,000 clones; 90% to 95% were seen once. This record belongs to a study of T cell repertoires and HLA-DP antigens. The CDR3 is made up of 13 amino acids. CDR1 MNHEY and CDR2 SMNVEV come from the germline V gene (reference sequence). Sequencing was done on a sample of CD4+ T cells from PBMCs. The chain links TRBV27 to TRBJ2-7; TRBD1 matches 8 bases. The TCR was taken from a woman between 18 and 29 years old in good health and CMV-seronegative. The CDR3 here is CASSLRNGQGFSF. The DNA of the CDR3 is TGTGCCAGCAGTTTAAGGAACGGACAGGGCTTTTCCTTC.